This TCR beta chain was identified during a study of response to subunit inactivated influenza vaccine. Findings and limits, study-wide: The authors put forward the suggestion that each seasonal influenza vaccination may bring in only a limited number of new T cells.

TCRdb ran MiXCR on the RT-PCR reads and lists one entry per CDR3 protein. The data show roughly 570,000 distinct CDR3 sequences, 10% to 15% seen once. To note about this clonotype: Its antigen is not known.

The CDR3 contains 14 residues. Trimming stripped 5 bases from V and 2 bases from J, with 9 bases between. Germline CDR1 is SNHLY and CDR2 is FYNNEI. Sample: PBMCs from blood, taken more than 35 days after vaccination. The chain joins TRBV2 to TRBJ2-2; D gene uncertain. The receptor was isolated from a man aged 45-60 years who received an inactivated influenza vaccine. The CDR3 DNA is TGTGCCAGCAGTTTTCATATTAACACCGGGGAGCTGTTTTTT. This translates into CASSFHINTGELFF.